The 5 T cell receptor beta chains in this list originate from one sample, sequenced in a study of T-cell memory formation after mild COVID-19. One entry per CDR3 protein results from TCRdb running MiXCR on the 5' RACE reads. Of about 270,000 distinct CDR3 sequences in the sample, about 16% were seen once. The material sequenced was PBMCs or a T cell subset sorted from them (not recorded which). These receptors were collected from a man aged 18 to 30 who had mild COVID-19 (a few samples of this study predate the infection). Cell type and time point are not known.

The chain combines TRBV24-1 with TRBJ1-1, with a weak D call TRBD1 (5 bases). Per germline, CDR1 KGHDR and CDR2 SFDVKD. V was cut by 7 bases and J by 10 bases, with 18 bases left in between. The CDR3 runs to 13 residues. CDR3 protein: CATRGDRRVGAFF. The DNA of the CDR3 is TGTGCCACCAGAGGGGATCGGCGGGTAGGAGCTTTCTTT.

V and J are TRBV7-8 and TRBJ2-5, with 13 bases that match TRBD2. The CDR3 spans 16 residues. V lost 5 bases to trimming and J lost 5 bases; unmatched junction nucleotides: 8. Germline CDR1 SGHVS, CDR2 FQNEAQ. DNA for the CDR3: TGTGCCAGCAGCCCAACTAGCGGGGGGGCCATGGAGACCCAGTACTTC. Residues: CASSPTSGGAMETQYF.

The CDR3 nucleotides read TGTGCCAGCAGTCCCGTGGTCTCCTATAATTCACCCCTCCACTTT. It yields the protein CASSPVVSYNSPLHF. The rearrangement joins TRBV6-1 to TRBJ1-6; unclear D gene. The CDR3 sequence is 15 residues long. Germline lookup yields CDR1 MNHNS and CDR2 SASEGT. Trimming cost V 5 bases and J 0 bases, with 8 bases left between them.

V and J are TRBV20-1 and TRBJ2-7, with D hard to call. CDR1 is DFQATT, CDR2 SNEGSKA, per germline (reference sequence). The CDR3 totals 14 residues. V gave up 0 bases and J gave up 6 bases, with 15 bases separating them. CDR3 DNA sequence: TGCAGTGCTAGAGATCTCGACCTAGGTACCGAGCAGTACGTC. It is translated as CSARDLDLGTEQYV.

This clonotype was recorded a few times. The V call is TRBV5-1, the J call TRBJ1-4; TRBD1 matches 9 bases. The junction had 12 bases not matched to a gene; V was cut back by 4 bases and J by 8 bases. Germline V gene lookup returns CDR1 SGHRS and CDR2 YFSETQ. The CDR3 is made up of 16 amino acids. CDR3 amino acids: CASSPLPGQGGEKLFF. The DNA of the CDR3 is TGCGCCAGCAGCCCCCTCCCGGGACAGGGTGGCGAAAAACTGTTTTTT.